One T cell receptor beta chain is described in this entry. Original processing notes: Researchers report that nucleated cell counts were estimated from reference gene primer amplification. Sequenced by immunoSEQ multiplex PCR; TCRdb stores in-frame clones only, minus some. The V and J calls and clone size are taken from that table; D and trimming were inferred from the DNA. This table holds about 74,000 clones, 88% found once. The data stem from a study of blood T cell repertoires in COVID-19. Study-level background: Samples of COVID-19 (acute and convalescent) were obtained from the United States, Italy and Spain. The analysed material was cDNA or gDNA that came from T cells, B-cell-depleted T cells, or PBMCs.

With 3 bases clipped from V and 5 bases from J, the junction kept 7 bases outside the gene matches. The germline CDR1 and CDR2 sequences are SGDLS and YYNGEE. CDR3 size: 14 residues. This chain links TRBV9 with TRBJ2-5, with 7 bases that match TRBD2. The sample comprised peripheral blood. The source of this sequence is a woman aged 80 or over with acute or convalescent COVID-19. CDR3 in amino acids: CASSATRRGETQYF. In nucleotides, the CDR3 is TGTGCCAGCAGCGCGACTAGGCGGGGGGAGACCCAGTACTTC. The entire variable domain, with the rest obtained from reference TRBV9 and TRBJ2-5, is as follows: DSGVTQTPKHLITATGQRVTLRCSPRSGDLSVYWYQQSLDQGLQFLIQYYNGEERAKGNILERFSAQQFPDLHSELNLSSLELGDSALYFCASSATRRGETQYFGPGTRLLVL.